This T cell receptor beta chain derives from a study of T-cell reconstitution after alpha-beta-depleted transplantation in children. Preparation of the TCRbeta library was carried out with unique molecular identifiers. TCRdb analysed the PCR reads with MiXCR anew, one entry per CDR3 protein. This table has about 420,000 distinct CDR3 sequences, 16% appearing once. Unmatched junction bases numbered 3, after V lost 0 bases and J lost 7 bases. The CDR3 has 14 residues. CDR1 is MNHEY, CDR2 SVGEGT, per germline. Study-wide findings and caveats: Alpha-beta T cells present about two months after transplant were reported to originate from several hundred expanded graft clones. At the one-year point after transplant, T-cell counts and TCRbeta diversity were found to come mostly from T cells that had been newly produced. Day-60 TCRbeta diversity that was high in some patients was derived from surviving recipient T cells and thymic progenitors.

The table lists this clonotype with a few counts. Antigen: not known. The receptor was derived from a boy in the first two years of life who had a stem cell transplant for Wiskott-Aldrich syndrome, so the T cells may come from the graft donor. The source material was PBMCs, mostly from graft donor cells, sampled 360 days after TCRalphabeta/CD19-depleted stem cell transplant. V usage is TRBV6-2 or TRBV6-3 and J usage is TRBJ1-5, with 7 positions matching TRBD1. CDR3 sequence: CASSYSGGGQPQHF. The CDR3 DNA follows: TGTGCCAGCAGTTACTCAGGGGGCGGACAGCCCCAGCATTTT.